These T cell receptor beta chains were read from a single sample in a study of T cell changes during pregnancy in multiple sclerosis. Here immunoSEQ multiplex PCR was the method, and the copy in TCRdb shows in-frame clones only, minus some. The sample comprises 100,000 or so clones, approximately 90% of which are singletons, and 3.5% rests with the top ten. Specimen: peripheral blood, collected after pregnancy. These receptors were collected from a female donor with multiple sclerosis, enrolled in a pregnancy study. CDR3s leave out the opening cysteine and the closing phenylalanine or tryptophan. The D gene is left open where the match is weak. The listing skips clone size in some rows; elsewhere it reads once, few, many or a size class.

NA,NA,TRBV6-5,ASSYGLGVDTQY
TRBD1,NA,TRBV6-6,ASSQRDRGRNEQF
NA,NA,TRBV5-1,ASSLGAETFATNEKLF
TRBD2,NA,TRBV5-4,ASSLQTSGVGDTQY
NA,few,TRBV14,ASSPLSNTEAF
TRBD1,NA,TRBV27,ASCPRTGGRQETQY
TRBD2,NA,TRBV19,ATRELAGDSSYTQY
NA,NA,TRBV5-1,ASSWLATSTDTQY
NA,NA,TRBV4-1,ASSQGLAYEQF
TRBD1,NA,TRBV28,ASSSIKQGPEEQPQH
TRBD2,NA,TRBV7-8,ASSSPAGGPTDTQY
TRBD1,NA,TRBV27,ASSLTSRTGGSPLH
NA,few,TRBV5-5,ASSLGSGELF
TRBD2,NA,TRBV11-2,ASSSTSVKETQY
TRBD1,NA,TRBV6-6,ASSYFIKQGADTQY
NA,NA,TRBV2,ASKEGITVDEKLF
TRBD2,NA,TRBV5-6,ASRTGGGLYEQY
NA,NA,TRBV14,ASSQDHRATEAF